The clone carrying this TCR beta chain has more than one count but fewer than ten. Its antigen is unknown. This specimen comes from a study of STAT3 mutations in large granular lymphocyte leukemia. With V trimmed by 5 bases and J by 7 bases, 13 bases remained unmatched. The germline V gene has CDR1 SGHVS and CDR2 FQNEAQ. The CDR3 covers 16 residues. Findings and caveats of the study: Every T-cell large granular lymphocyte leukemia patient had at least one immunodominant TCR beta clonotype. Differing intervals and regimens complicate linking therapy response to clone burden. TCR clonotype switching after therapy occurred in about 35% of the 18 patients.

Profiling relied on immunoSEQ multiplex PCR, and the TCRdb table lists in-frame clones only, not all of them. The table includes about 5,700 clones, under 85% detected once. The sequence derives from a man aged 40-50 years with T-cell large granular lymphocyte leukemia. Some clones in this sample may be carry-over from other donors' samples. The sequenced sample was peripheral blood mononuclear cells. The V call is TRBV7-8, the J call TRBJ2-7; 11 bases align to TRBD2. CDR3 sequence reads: CASSRVVAGGPEEQYF. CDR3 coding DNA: TGTGCCAGCAGCCGAGTAGTAGCGGGAGGGCCTGAGGAGCAGTACTTC.